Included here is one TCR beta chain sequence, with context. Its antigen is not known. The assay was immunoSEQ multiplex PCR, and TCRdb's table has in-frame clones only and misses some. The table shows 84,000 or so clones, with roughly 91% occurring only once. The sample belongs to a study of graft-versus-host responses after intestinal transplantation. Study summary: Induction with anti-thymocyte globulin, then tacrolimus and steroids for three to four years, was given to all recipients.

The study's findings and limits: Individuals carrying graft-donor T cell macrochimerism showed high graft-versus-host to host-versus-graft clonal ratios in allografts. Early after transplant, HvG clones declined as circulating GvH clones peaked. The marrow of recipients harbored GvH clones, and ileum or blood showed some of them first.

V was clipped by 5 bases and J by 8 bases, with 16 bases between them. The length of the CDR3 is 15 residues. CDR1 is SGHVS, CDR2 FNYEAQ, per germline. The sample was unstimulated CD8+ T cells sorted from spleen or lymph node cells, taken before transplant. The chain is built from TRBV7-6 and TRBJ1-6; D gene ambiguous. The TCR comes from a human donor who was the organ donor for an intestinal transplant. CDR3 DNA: TGTGCCAGCAGCCCTCGACAAAGTCTGGATTCACCCCTCCACTTT. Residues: CASSPRQSLDSPLHF.